The table lists the clone carrying this TCR beta chain with a count of one. Germline V gene sequence: CDR1 SGDLS, CDR2 YYNGEE. The CDR3 extends over 16 amino acids. V was cut by 2 bases and J by 1 base, with 15 bases left in between. The data were obtained in a study of control samples from healthy donors and cancer patients. Data came from immunoSEQ multiplex PCR; TCRdb stores just in-frame clones and leaves some out. The repertoire holds around 110,000 clones, with 85% to 95% as singletons. The V and J genes are TRBV9 and TRBJ1-1; D possibly corresponds to TRBD1 (5 bases). What was sequenced was blood. The sequence was obtained from a young man in good health. The CDR3 is CASSVSGEGRNTEAFF. CDR3 DNA sequence: TGTGCCAGCAGCGTTAGTGGAGAGGGGAGGAACACTGAAGCTTTCTTT.